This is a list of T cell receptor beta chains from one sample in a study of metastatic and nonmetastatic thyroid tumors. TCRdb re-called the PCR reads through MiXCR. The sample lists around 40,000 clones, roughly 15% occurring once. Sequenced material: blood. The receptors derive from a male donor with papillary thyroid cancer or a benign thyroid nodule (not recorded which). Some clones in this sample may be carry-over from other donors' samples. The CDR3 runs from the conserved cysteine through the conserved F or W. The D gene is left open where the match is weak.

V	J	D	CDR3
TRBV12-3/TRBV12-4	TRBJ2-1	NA	CASSYSPSYNEQFF
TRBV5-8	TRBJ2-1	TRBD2	CASSAAGTSGGYNEQFF
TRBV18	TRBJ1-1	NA	CASSPRPENTEAFF
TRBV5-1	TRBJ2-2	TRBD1	CASTIRGPGGAGELFF
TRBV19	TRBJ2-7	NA	CASSIGVSSYEQYF
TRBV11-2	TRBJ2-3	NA	CASSLSLDLRDDTQYF
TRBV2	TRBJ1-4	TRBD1	CASRSRDSLNEKLFF
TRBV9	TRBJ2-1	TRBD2	CASTIHLGLAGGPGAREQFF
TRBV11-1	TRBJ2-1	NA	CASSLAAGLYNEQFF
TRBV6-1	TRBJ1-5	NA	CASSVGIDRSVQPQHF
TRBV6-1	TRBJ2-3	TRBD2	CASTGGLAGGFYTDTQYF
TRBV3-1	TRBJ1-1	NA	CASTADGEAFF
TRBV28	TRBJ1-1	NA	CASSSSPGAADTEAFF
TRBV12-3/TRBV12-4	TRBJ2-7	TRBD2	CASSFRLAGGSYEQYF
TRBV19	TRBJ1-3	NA	CASSMRTGNTIYF
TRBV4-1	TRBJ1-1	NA	CASSRRMETNTEAFF
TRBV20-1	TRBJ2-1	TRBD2	CSAPFLSGRAQERFF
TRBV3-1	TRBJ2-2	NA	CASSPGSRPGELFF
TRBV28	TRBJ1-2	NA	CASSSLPTAHSNYGYTF
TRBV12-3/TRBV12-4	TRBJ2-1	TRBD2	CASSTSLAGDDNEQFF
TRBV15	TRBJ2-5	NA	CATSREQGQLQETQYF
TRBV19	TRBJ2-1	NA	CASSIQLGVYNEQFF
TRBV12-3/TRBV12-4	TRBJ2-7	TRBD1	CASRRGQREQYF
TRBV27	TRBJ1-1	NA	CASSLSGGGTEAFF
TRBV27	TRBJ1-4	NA	CASSLSDGFNEKLFF